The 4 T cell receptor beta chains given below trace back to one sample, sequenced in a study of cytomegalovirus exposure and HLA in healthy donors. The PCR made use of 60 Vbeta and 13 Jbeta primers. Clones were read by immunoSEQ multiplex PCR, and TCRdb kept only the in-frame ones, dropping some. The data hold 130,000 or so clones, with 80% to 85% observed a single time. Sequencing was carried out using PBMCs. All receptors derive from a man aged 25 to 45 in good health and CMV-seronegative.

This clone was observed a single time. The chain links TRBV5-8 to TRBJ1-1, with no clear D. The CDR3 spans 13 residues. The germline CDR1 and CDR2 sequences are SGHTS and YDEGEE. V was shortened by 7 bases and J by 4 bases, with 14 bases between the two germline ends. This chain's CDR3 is CASPGWIGTEAFF. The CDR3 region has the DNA TGTGCCAGCCCGGGATGGATAGGCACTGAAGCTTTCTTT. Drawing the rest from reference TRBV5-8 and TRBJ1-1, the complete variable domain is EAGVTQSPTHLIKTRGQQATLRCSPISGHTSVYWYQQALGLGLQFLLWYDEGEERNRGNFPPRFSGRQFPNYSSELNVNALELEDSALYLCASPGWIGTEAFFGQGTRLTVV.

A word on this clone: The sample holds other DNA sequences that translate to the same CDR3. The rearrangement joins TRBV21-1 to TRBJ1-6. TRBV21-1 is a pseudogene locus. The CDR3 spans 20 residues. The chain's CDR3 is CASSKWAGLQAPFYNSPLHF. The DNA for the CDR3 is TGTGCCAGCAGCAAATGGGCGGGCCTCCAGGCCCCCTTCTATAATTCACCCCTCCACTTT.

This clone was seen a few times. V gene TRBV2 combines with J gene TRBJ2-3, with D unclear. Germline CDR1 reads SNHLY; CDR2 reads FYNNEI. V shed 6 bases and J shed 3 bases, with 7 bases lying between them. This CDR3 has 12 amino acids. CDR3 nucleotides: TGTGCCAGCAGCTTCTATACAGATACGCAGTATTTT. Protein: CASSFYTDTQYF.

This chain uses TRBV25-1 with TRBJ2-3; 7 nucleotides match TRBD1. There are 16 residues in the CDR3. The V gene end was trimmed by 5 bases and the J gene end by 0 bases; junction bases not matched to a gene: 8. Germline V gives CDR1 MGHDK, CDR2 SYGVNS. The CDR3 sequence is CASSIHRGSSTDTQYF. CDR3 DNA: TGTGCCAGCAGTATCCACAGGGGCTCTAGCACAGATACGCAGTATTTT.